The present T cell receptor beta chain was sequenced within a study of T cell responses to AZD1222 COVID-19 vaccine. Overall study results and limits: There were repertoire samples only from the period after the peak T cell response.

About this clone itself: Its antigen remains unknown.

Produced via immunoSEQ multiplex PCR; TCRdb's table is partial and in-frame only. Among some 80,000 clones listed, around 90% were seen once. This TCR derives from an adult in good health. The sequencing here drew on peripheral blood, taken on day 0 of MenACWY control vaccination.

This CDR3 reads CASSPGTGPTGELFF. The CDR3 DNA sequence: TGTGCCAGCAGCCCCGGGACAGGGCCCACCGGGGAGCTGTTTTTT. The chain carries TRBV7-6 and TRBJ2-2; 9 bases fit TRBD1. Germline V lookup: CDR1 SGHVS, CDR2 FNYEAQ. The CDR3 is made up of 15 amino acids. The junction had 5 bases not matched to a gene; V was cut back by 5 bases and J by 4 bases.